This T cell receptor (beta chain) was found in a study of blood T cells in healthy people across ages. This CDR3 contains 15 residues. In the case of this clonotype: Its ends do not fully match the called genes, so a read error is possible.

Next came a second PCR, run for about 7 to 12 cycles, which used a sample-barcoded 5' primer along with a J-beta primer mix. TCRdb analysed the 5' RACE reads with MiXCR anew, one entry per CDR3 protein. The table has about 1.8 million distinct CDR3 sequences, roughly 52% seen once. Sample: blood. V usage is TRBV12-3 or TRBV12-4 and J usage is TRBJ2-3; tentatively, D is TRBD1 (6 bases). The TCR sequence derives from a woman in her thirties or forties in good health. CDR3 coding DNA: TGTGCCAGCAGTCCACGGACAGATTTCACAGATACGCGGTATTTT. It translates to CASSPRTDFTDTRYF.